Listed here is a single T cell receptor beta chain. Antigen: not known. Some clones are missing from TCRdb's copy, which holds only in-frame ones; the method was immunoSEQ multiplex PCR. This sample has about 490,000 clones, with over 65% found just once. This record comes from a study of shared clonotypes between healthy human individuals. Study-wide results and caveats: Collection of samples was limited to blood; tissue repertoires likely differ. There were few donors, and this limited the genetic and exposure-history diversity represented.

Per germline, CDR1 KGHSH and CDR2 LQKENI. After removal of 0 bases from V and 3 bases from J, the junction contained 16 bases not matched to a gene. The CDR3 has 20 residues. The sample consisted of PBMCs. The V call is TRBV18, the J call TRBJ2-7, with 11 bases lining up with TRBD2. The TCR comes from a woman in her forties in good health. Some clones in this sample may be carry-over from other donors' samples. For the CDR3, the DNA is TGTGCCAGCTCACCACCGTGGGGGGTTATGACTAGCGGGACCCTCTACGAGCAGTACTTC. This sequence encodes CASSPPWGVMTSGTLYEQYF.